This TCR beta chain appears in the sequencing data of a study of beta chain features in type 1 diabetes. Via CD45RO/CCR7/CD25/CD127/CD95/CD27, cells of the CD4+ naive, central memory, regulatory and stem cell-like memory subsets were sorted. The CDR3 loop spans 13 amino acids. With V trimmed by 2 bases and J by 6 bases, 3 bases remained unmatched. Germline lookup yields CDR1 GTSNPN and CDR2 SVGIG (reference sequence). Findings and limits, study-wide: PCR might show a preference for shorter templates, equally across patients and controls. Researchers could not determine here whether HLA type influences TCRB rearrangement.

Regarding this clone: What it recognizes is unknown.

The whole isolated RNA underwent reverse transcription, so sequencing captured expressed TCRB transcripts. TCRdb keeps only in-frame clones here, not all; method: immunoSEQ multiplex PCR. The sample holds about 140,000 clones, less than 9% seen once. Input material: central memory CD4+ T cells from blood. The chain recombines TRBV30 with TRBJ2-2; 7 bases fit TRBD2. The sequence came from a woman between 25 and 40 years old in good health. CDR3: CAWSLGGSGELFF. CDR3 nucleotide sequence: TGTGCCTGGAGTCTCGGGGGGTCCGGGGAGCTGTTTTTT.